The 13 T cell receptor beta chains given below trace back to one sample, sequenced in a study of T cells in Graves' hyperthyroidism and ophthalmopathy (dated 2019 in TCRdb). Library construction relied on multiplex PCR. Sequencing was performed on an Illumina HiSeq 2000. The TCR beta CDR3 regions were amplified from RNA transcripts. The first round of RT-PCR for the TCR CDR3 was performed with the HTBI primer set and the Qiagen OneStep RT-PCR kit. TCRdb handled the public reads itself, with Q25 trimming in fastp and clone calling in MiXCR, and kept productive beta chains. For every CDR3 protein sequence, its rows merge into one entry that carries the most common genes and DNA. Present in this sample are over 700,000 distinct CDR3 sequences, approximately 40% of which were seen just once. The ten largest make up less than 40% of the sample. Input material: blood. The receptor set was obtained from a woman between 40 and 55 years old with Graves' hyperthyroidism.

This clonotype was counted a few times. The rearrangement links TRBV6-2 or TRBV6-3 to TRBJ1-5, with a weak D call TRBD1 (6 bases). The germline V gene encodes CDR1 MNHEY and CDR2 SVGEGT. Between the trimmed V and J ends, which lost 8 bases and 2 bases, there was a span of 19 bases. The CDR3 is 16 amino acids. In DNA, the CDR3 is TGTGCCAGCCAAAAAAGGGGGATCAGGGGCAATCAGCCCCAGCATTTT. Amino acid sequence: CASQKRGIRGNQPQHF.

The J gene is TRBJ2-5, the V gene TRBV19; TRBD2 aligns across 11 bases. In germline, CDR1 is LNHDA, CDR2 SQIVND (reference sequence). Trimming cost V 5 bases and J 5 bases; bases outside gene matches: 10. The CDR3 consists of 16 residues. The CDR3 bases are TGTGCCAGTAGTTCCCTAGCGGGGGGACTTCAGGAGACCCAGTACTTC. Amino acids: CASSSLAGGLQETQYF.

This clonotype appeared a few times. Here the CDR3 reads CASSQRTEGTEAFF. The DNA of the CDR3 is TGTGCCAGCAGCCAACGGACAGAGGGTACTGAAGCTTTCTTT. This chain joins TRBV3-1 and TRBJ1-1; possible D gene TRBD1, 6 bases. The CDR3 contains 14 residues. Germline loops: CDR1 LGHDT, CDR2 YNNKEL (reference sequence). V was trimmed by 2 bases and J by 5 bases, leaving 12 bases between them.

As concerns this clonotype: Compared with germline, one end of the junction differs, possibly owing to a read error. CDR3 nucleotide sequence: TGTGCCAGCAGCCCGACTAGCGGGGGGTACGACCAGTACTTC. Translating it yields CASSPTSGGYDQYF. The chain has TRBV7-8 and TRBJ2-7; 13 bases agree with TRBD2. The germline gives CDR1 SGHVS, CDR2 FQNEAQ. The CDR3 loop spans 14 amino acids.

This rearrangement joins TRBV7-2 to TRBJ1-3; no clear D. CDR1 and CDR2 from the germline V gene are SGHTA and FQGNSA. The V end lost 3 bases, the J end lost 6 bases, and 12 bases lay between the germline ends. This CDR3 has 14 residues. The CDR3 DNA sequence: TGTGCCAGCAGCTTCCCGGGGAGTGAAAACACCATATATTTT. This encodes CASSFPGSENTIYF.

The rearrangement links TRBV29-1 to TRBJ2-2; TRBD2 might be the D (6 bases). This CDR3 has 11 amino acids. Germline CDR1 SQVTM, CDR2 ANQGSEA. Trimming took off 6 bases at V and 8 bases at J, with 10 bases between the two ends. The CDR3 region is CSVFGSGELFF. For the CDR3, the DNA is TGCAGCGTATTCGGGAGTGGGGAGCTGTTTTTT.

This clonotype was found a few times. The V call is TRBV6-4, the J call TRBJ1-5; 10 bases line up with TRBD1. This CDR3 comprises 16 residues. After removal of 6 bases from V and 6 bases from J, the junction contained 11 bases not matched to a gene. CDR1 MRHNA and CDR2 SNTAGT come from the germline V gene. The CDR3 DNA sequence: TGTGCCAGCAGAGAACCGGGACAGGGGAGTTCTCAGCCCCAGCATTTT. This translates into CASREPGQGSSQPQHF.

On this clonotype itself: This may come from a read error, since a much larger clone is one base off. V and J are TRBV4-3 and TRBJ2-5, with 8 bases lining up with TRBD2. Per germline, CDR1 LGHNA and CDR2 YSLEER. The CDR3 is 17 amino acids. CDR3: CTSSQDTSGPYQETQYF. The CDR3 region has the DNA TGCACCAGCAGCCAAGATACTAGCGGACCGTACCAAGAGACCCAGTACTTC.

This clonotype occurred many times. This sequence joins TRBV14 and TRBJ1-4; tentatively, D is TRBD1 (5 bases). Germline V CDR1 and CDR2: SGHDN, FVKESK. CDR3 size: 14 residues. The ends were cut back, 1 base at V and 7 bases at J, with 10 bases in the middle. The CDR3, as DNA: TGTGCCAGCAGCCAAGGAGGCAGGGCTGAAAAACTGTTTTTT. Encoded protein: CASSQGGRAEKLFF.

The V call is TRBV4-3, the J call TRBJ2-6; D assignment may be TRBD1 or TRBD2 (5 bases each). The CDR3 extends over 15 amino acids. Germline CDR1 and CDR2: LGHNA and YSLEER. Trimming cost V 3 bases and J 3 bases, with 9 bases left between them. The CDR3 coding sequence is TGCGCCAGCAGCCATTCGGGGCGTGGGGCCAACGTCCTGACTTTC. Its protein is CASSHSGRGANVLTF.

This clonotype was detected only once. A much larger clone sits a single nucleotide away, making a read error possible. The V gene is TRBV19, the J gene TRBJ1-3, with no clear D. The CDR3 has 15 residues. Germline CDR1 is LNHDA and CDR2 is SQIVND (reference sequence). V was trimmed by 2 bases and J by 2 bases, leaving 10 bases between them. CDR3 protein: CASSISSDPGNTIYF. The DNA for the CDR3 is TGTGCCAGTAGTATAAGCAGCGACCCTGGAAACACCATATATTTT. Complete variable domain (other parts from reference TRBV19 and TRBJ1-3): DGGITQSPKYLFRKEGQNVTLSCEQNLNHDAMYWYRQDPGQGLRLIYYSQIVNDFQKGDIAEGYSVSREKKESFPLTVTSAQKNPTAFYLCASSISSDPGNTIYFGEGSWLTVV.

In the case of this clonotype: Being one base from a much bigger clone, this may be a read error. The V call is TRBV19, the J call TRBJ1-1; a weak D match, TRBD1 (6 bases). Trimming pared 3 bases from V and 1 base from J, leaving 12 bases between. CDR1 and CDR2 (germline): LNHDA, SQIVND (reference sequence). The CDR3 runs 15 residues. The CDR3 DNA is TGTGCCAGTAGTATTTGGGGGCAGACGAACACTGAAGCTTTCTTT. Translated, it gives CASSIWGQTNTEAFF.

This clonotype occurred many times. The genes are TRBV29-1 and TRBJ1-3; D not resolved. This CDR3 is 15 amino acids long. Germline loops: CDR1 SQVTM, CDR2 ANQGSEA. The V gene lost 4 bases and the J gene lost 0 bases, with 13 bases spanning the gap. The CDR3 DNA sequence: TGCAGCGTTGGAGCAGGCGATTCCTCTGGAAACACCATATATTTT. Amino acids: CSVGAGDSSGNTIYF.